Listed here are 23 T cell receptor beta chains from one sample, sequenced in a study of T cell clonality in common variable immunodeficiency. Sequencing used immunoSEQ multiplex PCR; TCRdb keeps in-frame clones, though not all of them. The counts give about 30,000 clones, none of them seen only once; 5% to 6.5% is held by the top ten. General observations from the study: Common variable immunodeficiency TCR beta sequences reportedly had fewer deletions and N-nucleotide insertions.

These receptors lack a known antigen. The sample consisted of peripheral blood mononuclear cells. Receptors were obtained from a human donor with common variable immunodeficiency.

This clone has just a few counts. The CDR3 end falls 3 residues outside the read, so it is completed with the germline J gene. This chain joins TRBV30 and TRBJ1-4, with D uncertain. The CDR3 contains 13 residues. Deletions cut 2 bases from V and 3 bases from J, with 7 bases between. CDR1 GTSNPN and CDR2 SVGIG come from the germline V gene (reference sequence). Incomplete CDR3 DNA: TGTGCCTGGAGTTTTGGGCCTAATGAAAAA. Protein sequence: CAWSFGPNEK. The CDR3 in its entirety is CAWSFGPNEKLFF. The whole variable domain, remainder taken from reference TRBV30 and TRBJ1-4, is SQTIHQWPATLVQPVGSPLSLECTVEGTSNPNLYWYRQAAGRGLQLLFYSVGIGQISSEVPQNLSASRPQDRQFILSSKKLLLSDSGFYLCAWSFGPNEKLFFGSGTQLSVL.

A note on this clone: Coverage ceases 3 residues before the CDR3 finishes, and the germline J gene fills in the end. This chain links TRBV6-2 or TRBV6-3 with TRBJ1-6; D unclear. V was cut by 8 bases and J by 6 bases, with 20 bases left in between. CDR3 length: 16 residues. CDR1 is MNHEY, CDR2 SVGEGT, per germline. CDR3 loop: CASLNGGITSNSPLHF. Partial CDR3 DNA: TGTGCCAGCCTCAACGGCGGAATCACAAGTAATTCACCC.

Many counts were recorded for this clone. The CDR3 extends 3 residues past the end of the read, so its final part is completed from the germline J gene. V usage is TRBV23-1 and J usage is TRBJ2-7, with TRBD1 matching 9 bases. TRBV23-1 is flagged as an ORF with uncertain function. CDR3 length: 16 amino acids. The trim removed 4 bases at V and 4 bases at J, leaving 11 bases unmatched. The CDR3: CASSREPGQGFYEQYF. Incomplete CDR3 DNA: TGCGCCAGCAGTCGAGAACCGGGACAGGGTTTTTACGAG.

There are many counts of this clone. The read terminates 3 residues ahead of where the CDR3 ends, so the germline J gene completes it. The chain uses TRBV7-2 and TRBJ2-7; 12 nucleotides line up with TRBD2. V trimming: 7 bases; J trimming: 4 bases; junction bases outside the gene matches: 5. This CDR3 has 14 residues. Germline V gene sequence: CDR1 SGHTA, CDR2 FQGNSA. The covered CDR3 bases are TGTGCCAGCAACCTCCTAGCGGGGGGGTACGAG. It yields the protein CASNLLAGGYE. In full, the CDR3 reads CASNLLAGGYEQYF.

In its sample, this clone was seen many times. From the germline J gene comes the end of the CDR3, since the read stops 3 residues before it. This sequence joins TRBV6-1 and TRBJ2-3; the D gene is possibly TRBD2 (6 bases). The V gene's germline CDR1 is MNHNS and CDR2 SASEGT. V lost 1 base, J lost 5 bases, and 10 bases lay in between. The CDR3 runs 14 residues. CDR3 DNA (partial): TGTGCCAGCAGTGAAGGTATCGGGGGAGATACG. Residues: CASSEGIGGDT. The entire CDR3 is CASSEGIGGDTQYF.

This clone appeared a few times. CDR3 amino acids: CATTGDYGYTF. The sequenced CDR3 bases are TGTGCCACAACAGGGGACTATGGC. The genes are TRBV19 and TRBJ1-2; 7 bases align to TRBD1. The read ends 3 residues shy of where the CDR3 ends; the end is completed using the germline J gene. The CDR3 runs to 11 residues. CDR1 is LNHDA and CDR2 is SQIVND in the germline V gene (reference sequence). V was pared by 10 bases and J by 3 bases, with 2 bases of the junction left unmatched.

Note on this clone: The read halts 3 residues ahead of the CDR3 end, with the missing end drawn from the germline J gene. V usage is TRBV23-1 and J usage is TRBJ2-2, with 8 bases identical to TRBD1. TRBV23-1 counts as an open reading frame of uncertain function. The CDR3 totals 14 residues. The ends lost 7 bases at V and 1 base at J; junction bases unmatched: 2. CDR3 region: CASKTGGNTGELFF. CDR3 DNA, as far as it was read: TGCGCCAGCAAAACAGGGGGGAACACCGGGGAG.

The part of the CDR3 DNA that was read is TGCAGTGCTTGGACTAGCGGGGGGGCCTACGAG. Residues: CSAWTSGGAYE. The CDR3 in its entirety is CSAWTSGGAYEQYF. V gene TRBV20-1 combines with J gene TRBJ2-7; 15 positions agree with TRBD2. Read coverage stops 3 residues before the CDR3 terminus; the germline J gene supplies the remainder. The CDR3 spans 14 residues. CDR1 is DFQATT, CDR2 SNEGSKA, per germline (reference sequence). V was clipped by 5 bases and J by 2 bases; unmatched bases: 1.

Turning to this clone: The observed sequence ends 3 residues before the CDR3 terminus, with the missing tail filled in from the germline J gene. This chain links TRBV20-1 with TRBJ2-7; D gene ambiguous. V was trimmed by 0 bases and J by 6 bases, leaving 9 bases between them. This CDR3 region has 12 residues. The germline CDR1 and CDR2 sequences are DFQATT and SNEGSKA (reference sequence). Here the CDR3 reads CSARDMVREQYF. The part of the CDR3 DNA that was read is TGCAGTGCTAGAGATATGGTGCGCGAG.

Turning to this clone: Read coverage stops 3 residues before the CDR3 terminus; the germline J gene supplies the remainder. This rearrangement joins TRBV19 to TRBJ1-1; D not certain. V was cut by 4 bases and J by 6 bases, with 18 bases left in between. The germline V gene encodes CDR1 LNHDA and CDR2 SQIVND (reference sequence). This CDR3 spans 15 amino acids. The DNA read from the CDR3 is TGTGCCAGTAGTACGCGGAAGACCCGGGTTGCTGAA. Its protein product is CASSTRKTRVAE. The CDR3 reads in full as CASSTRKTRVAEAFF.

This clone has a handful of counts. The read ends 3 residues before the CDR3 terminus; that terminus is restored from the germline J gene. V gene TRBV10-3 combines with J gene TRBJ2-5, with a tentative D call TRBD2 (6 bases). V was trimmed by 8 bases and J by 4 bases, leaving 14 bases between them. The CDR3 is made up of 13 amino acids. Germline CDR1 ENHRY, CDR2 SYGVKD. CDR3 DNA (partial): TGTGCCATCTCAAGGGACTCCAGAGAGACC. This codes for CAISRDSRET. The whole CDR3 protein is CAISRDSRETQYF.

This clone was counted only a few times. The sequenced fragment ends 3 residues before the CDR3 boundary, so the rest is inferred from the germline J gene. The genes are TRBV18 and TRBJ2-1; possibly TRBD1 for D (6 bases). The CDR3 runs to 16 residues. Per the germline V gene, CDR1 is KGHSH and CDR2 is LQKENI. Trimming removed 4 bases from V and 3 bases from J, with 16 bases in between. The DNA read from the CDR3 is TGTGCCAGCTCACTGGCCCGGGACACAGGCTACAATGAG. Translating it yields CASSLARDTGYNE. Given in full, the CDR3 is CASSLARDTGYNEQFF.

Remarks on this clone: The CDR3 end is not reached by the read, which stops 3 residues before it; the germline J gene fills it in. V is TRBV19 and J is TRBJ1-1; D unresolved. Germline V gene data show CDR1 as LNHDA and CDR2 as SQIVND (reference sequence). Deletions cut 1 base from V and 1 base from J, with 7 bases between. This CDR3 comprises 14 residues. Incomplete CDR3 DNA: TGTGCCAGTAGTATAGTCGCGGGGAACACTGAA. This codes for CASSIVAGNTE. The CDR3 reads in full as CASSIVAGNTEAFF.

Regarding this clone: The read terminates 3 residues ahead of where the CDR3 ends, so the germline J gene completes it. The rearrangement links TRBV18 to TRBJ1-1; maybe TRBD1 (5 bases). The CDR3 consists of 15 residues. Germline CDR1 is KGHSH and CDR2 is LQKENI. V was clipped by 2 bases and J by 5 bases, with 15 bases between them. CDR3 bases read: TGTGCCAGCTCACCAACTATTAAGGGGCCGACTGAA. It is translated as CASSPTIKGPTE. The CDR3 reads in full as CASSPTIKGPTEAFF.

There are many counts of this clone. Sequencing ends 3 residues short of the CDR3 end; the germline J gene provides the rest. The genes are TRBV6-1 and TRBJ2-1, with a possible D match to TRBD1 (6 bases). In germline, CDR1 is MNHNS, CDR2 SASEGT. The CDR3 extends over 15 amino acids. The ends were cut back, 4 bases at V and 1 base at J, with 11 bases in the middle. CDR3 region: CASSGTQGSYNEQFF. CDR3 bases read: TGTGCCAGCAGTGGAACACAGGGTTCCTACAATGAG.

This clone turned up a few times. The read ends 3 residues early relative to the CDR3; the germline J gene fills the gap. This chain connects TRBV2 to TRBJ1-5; D remains unclear. The CDR3 covers 15 residues. Germline values: CDR1 SNHLY, CDR2 FYNNEI. Between the trimmed V and J ends, which lost 6 bases and 3 bases, there was a span of 15 bases. The covered CDR3 bases are TGTGCCAGCAGCGGGGATGCGTCCTTCAATCAGCCC. This translates into CASSGDASFNQP. The full CDR3 sequence reads CASSGDASFNQPQHF.

As regards this clone: The read finishes 3 residues shy of the CDR3 end, and the germline J gene is used to complete it. The chain recombines TRBV19 with TRBJ1-1; 7 bases fit TRBD1. Germline V gene data show CDR1 as LNHDA and CDR2 as SQIVND (reference sequence). The junction had 8 bases not matched to a gene; V was cut back by 4 bases and J by 0 bases. The CDR3 is 16 residues long. The chain's CDR3 is CASSTPTGSMNTEAFF. CDR3 DNA (partial): TGTGCCAGTAGTACTCCGACAGGGTCCATGAACACTGAA.

This clone was picked up a small number of times. The CDR3 loop is CASSNWTSARETQYF. CDR3 DNA, as far as it was read: TGTGCCAGTAGTAACTGGACTAGCGCGAGAGAGACC. The J gene is TRBJ2-5, the V gene TRBV19; TRBD2 matches at 9 bases. The sequence runs out 3 residues before the end of the CDR3; the remainder is reconstructed from the germline J gene. V lost 4 bases to trimming and J lost 4 bases; unmatched junction nucleotides: 7. The CDR3 loop spans 15 amino acids. Germline CDR1 is LNHDA and CDR2 is SQIVND (reference sequence).

This clone has a handful of counts. CDR3 sequence: CSAVVRGDRETQYF. The part of the CDR3 DNA that was read is TGCAGTGCTGTCGTTCGTGGGGACAGAGAGACC. The chain uses TRBV20-1 and TRBJ2-5; TRBD1 agrees at 7 bases. The read ends 3 residues shy of where the CDR3 ends; the end is completed using the germline J gene. Germline V gene sequence: CDR1 DFQATT, CDR2 SNEGSKA (reference sequence). V shed 5 bases and J 4 bases; nucleotides not matched to a gene: 10. The CDR3 covers 14 residues.

This clone showed up just a few times. The read terminates 3 residues before the CDR3 end, so the remaining end is supplied by the germline J gene. The V call is TRBV6-2 or TRBV6-3, the J call TRBJ2-5; D might be TRBD1 (5 bases). V was cut by 7 bases and J by 5 bases, with 14 bases left in between. CDR1 is MNHEY and CDR2 is SVGEGT in the germline V gene. The CDR3 is 13 amino acids. The chain's CDR3 is CASIRQLMETQYF. The part of the CDR3 DNA that was read is TGTGCCAGCATCCGACAGTTAATGGAGACC.

This clone was counted a few times. The read gets to within 3 residues of the CDR3 end, and the germline J gene fills in the rest. The V call is TRBV5-6, the J call TRBJ1-6; no definite D call. The CDR3 runs 15 residues. Trimming removed 1 base at V and 10 bases at J, with 15 bases between. Germline lookup yields CDR1 SGHDT and CDR2 YYEEEE. The covered CDR3 bases are TGTGCCAGCAGCTTGAACGGGGTTTATGAATCACCC. Amino acids: CASSLNGVYESP. The whole CDR3 protein is CASSLNGVYESPLHF.

Note on this clone: The read ends 3 residues shy of where the CDR3 ends; the end is completed using the germline J gene. The chain couples TRBV5-1 to TRBJ2-3; weak D call: TRBD1 (6 bases). The V end was cut by 1 base, the J end by 0 bases, with 9 bases between. Germline CDR1 reads SGHRS; CDR2 reads YFSETQ. This CDR3 contains 15 residues. The DNA read from the CDR3 is TGCGCCAGCAGCTTGTTAGGGGGAAGCACAGATACG. This codes for CASSLLGGSTDT. The entire CDR3 protein is CASSLLGGSTDTQYF.

This clone was seen many times. CDR3 DNA, as far as it was read: TGTGCCAGCAGCCAAGTCAGGGGTGCTGGC. It translates to CASSQVRGAG. Given in full, the CDR3 is CASSQVRGAGYTF. The chain uses TRBV14 and TRBJ1-2; the D gene is possibly TRBD1 (6 bases). The read finishes 3 residues shy of the CDR3 end, and the germline J gene is used to complete it. V lost 1 base and J 7 bases, leaving 10 bases between the germline ends. Germline CDR1 and CDR2: SGHDN and FVKESK. The CDR3 spans 13 residues. Looking up the rest from reference TRBV14 and TRBJ1-2 gives the full variable domain: EAGVTQFPSHSVIEKGQTVTLRCDPISGHDNLYWYRRVMGKEIKFLLHFVKESKQDESGMPNNRFLAERTGGTYSTLKVQPAELEDSGVYFCASSQVRGAGYTFGSGTRLTVV.